The rows below give T cell receptor beta chains drawn from one sample of a study of neurological immune-mediated disorders. TCRdb independently ran MiXCR on the 5' RACE reads; one entry per CDR3 protein. The profile shows about 59,000 distinct CDR3 sequences, about 13% of them singletons. The specimen was PBMCs. These receptors were obtained from a woman aged 60-75 years with HTLV-1-associated myelopathy (HAM/TSP). Both conserved end residues are part of each CDR3. The D gene is left open where the match is weak. Only part of the rows carry a size: once, few, many, or a class if the clone is expanded.

cdr3_nt	cdr3_aa	j_call	v_call	d_call	clone_size	cdr3_length
TGTGCCAGCAGCTTATCAATCCACAATGAGCAGTTCTTC	CASSLSIHNEQFF	TRBJ2-1	TRBV7-2	-	many	13
TGTGCCAGCAGCTTTGGACAGGGGGCGGCGACTGAAGCTTTCTTT	CASSFGQGAATEAFF	TRBJ1-1	TRBV5-5	TRBD1	many	15
TGTGCCAGCAGCCAAGTAGGCAGTCTCTCCTACGAGGAGTACTTC	CASSQVGSLSYEEYF	TRBJ2-7	TRBV3-1	-	once	15
TGTGCCAGCAGCGCCGGTATCGGGGCCAACGTCCTGACTTTC	CASSAGIGANVLTF	TRBJ2-6	TRBV7-2	-	many	14
TGTGCCAGCAGCACCTGGCCAGTCGTCTACAATGAGCAGTTCTTC	CASSTWPVVYNEQFF	TRBJ2-1	TRBV11-2	-	-	15
TGTGCCAGCAGTGATTTTTCTAGGACTAGCGGGACTGGGGCCAACGTCCTGACTTTC	CASSDFSRTSGTGANVLTF	TRBJ2-6	TRBV6-5	TRBD2	many	19
TGCAGCGTTGTTCGACAGGGTTCCTACAATGAGCAGTTCTTC	CSVVRQGSYNEQFF	TRBJ2-1	TRBV29-1	TRBD1	-	14
TGTGCCAGCTCACCTTCTAGAGGACTAGCGGGAGTCGACTCCTACAATGAGCAGTTCTTC	CASSPSRGLAGVDSYNEQFF	TRBJ2-1	TRBV18	TRBD2	many	20
TGTGCCAGCAGTTTATATACCGGGAGCGTAGATACGCAGTATTTT	CASSLYTGSVDTQYF	TRBJ2-3	TRBV28	-	many	15
TGTGCCAGCAGACTAACAGGGGAACCCTATGGCTACACCTTC	CASRLTGEPYGYTF	TRBJ1-2	TRBV14	TRBD1	many	14
TGTGCCAGCAGTGACAGCTATAGCAATCAGCACCAGCATTTT	CASSDSYSNQHQHF	TRBJ1-5	TRBV6-6	-	-	14
TGCGCCAGCAGCGGGACTAGCGGGACCTACGAGCAGTACTTC	CASSGTSGTYEQYF	TRBJ2-7	TRBV5-1	TRBD2	many	14
TGTGCCAGCAGTCAGACAGGGGGAGGCCATCAGCCCCAGCATTTT	CASSQTGGGHQPQHF	TRBJ1-5	TRBV6-5	TRBD1	many	15
TGCGCCAGCAGCTTGGTCCTAGCGGGAGACAATACGCAGTATTTT	CASSLVLAGDNTQYF	TRBJ2-3	TRBV5-1	TRBD2	many	15
TGCGCCAGCAGTTTGAATCTCGGGGAGCTGTTTTTT	CASSLNLGELFF	TRBJ2-2	TRBV5-1	-	many	12
TGCGCCAGCAGCCCTACGACTAGCGGGAGGTTTCACGAGCAGTACTTC	CASSPTTSGRFHEQYF	TRBJ2-7	TRBV4-1	TRBD2	many	16
TGCGCCAGCAGCTTGGCCGGCCAGTTTGGAGAGACCCAGTACTTC	CASSLAGQFGETQYF	TRBJ2-5	TRBV5-1	-	many	15
TGCAGTGCGGTGACTAGCGGGAGTCACAATGAGCAGTTCTTC	CSAVTSGSHNEQFF	TRBJ2-1	TRBV20-1	TRBD2	many	14
TGTGCCAGCAGTCAGGTTGGCACCGGGGAGCTGTTTTTT	CASSQVGTGELFF	TRBJ2-2	TRBV7-3	-	many	13
TGTGCCAGCTCACGGAACGGACAGCACAGCTCCGGGGAGCTGTTTTTT	CASSRNGQHSSGELFF	TRBJ2-2	TRBV18	-	few	16
TGTGCCAGCAGCTTAGATAGCGGGAGCTCCTACAATGAGCAGTTCTTC	CASSLDSGSSYNEQFF	TRBJ2-1	TRBV7-2	TRBD2	-	16
TGCGCCAGCAGCCCGGGGACTAGCGGGAGTTTCTACAATGAGCAGTTCTTC	CASSPGTSGSFYNEQFF	TRBJ2-1	TRBV5-1	TRBD2	many	17
TGTGCCAGCAAGGGGACTCGACAGTACTTC	CASKGTRQYF	TRBJ2-5	TRBV7-6	-	many	10
TGCGCCAGCAGCTTCAGGACAGTGCCTTCCTACGAGCAGTACTTC	CASSFRTVPSYEQYF	TRBJ2-7	TRBV5-1	-	many	15
TGCAGCGTTGGGGTAGGGCCCACCGGGGAGCTGTTTTTT	CSVGVGPTGELFF	TRBJ2-2	TRBV29-1	-	many	13
TGTGCCAGCAGCCCGCGGACCCGGGATGAGCAGTTCTTC	CASSPRTRDEQFF	TRBJ2-1	TRBV7-6	-	-	13
TGCGCCAGCAGCCATCCTGGAGTTTCTGTCTACGAGCAGTACTTC	CASSHPGVSVYEQYF	TRBJ2-7	TRBV5-1	-	-	15
TGCAGTGCTAGAGACCGATCAAGGGGACGGAACACCGGGGAGCTGTTTTTT	CSARDRSRGRNTGELFF	TRBJ2-2	TRBV20-1	-	many	17
TGTGCCAGCAGCCGGACAGGGTACGAGCAGTACTTC	CASSRTGYEQYF	TRBJ2-7	TRBV5-6	TRBD1	-	12
TGCAGTGCTAGTGCGGGAGGACCGTACAATGAGCAGTTCTTC	CSASAGGPYNEQFF	TRBJ2-1	TRBV20-1	TRBD2	many	14
TGTGCCAGCAGCCTACAGACAGGTGGACGGGAGCAGTTCTTC	CASSLQTGGREQFF	TRBJ2-1	TRBV9	-	few	14
TGCGCCAGCAGCTTGGCCGGAGCGGGATGGGATACGCAGTATTTT	CASSLAGAGWDTQYF	TRBJ2-3	TRBV5-1	TRBD2	-	15
TGTGCCAGCAGTTTTCGGGACTTCACAGATACGCAGTATTTT	CASSFRDFTDTQYF	TRBJ2-3	TRBV27	-	many	14
TGTGCCAGCAGCCATCCCTCCGGGACAGGAGGGAGGTATGGCTACACCTTC	CASSHPSGTGGRYGYTF	TRBJ1-2	TRBV9	TRBD1	many	17
TGTGCCAGCACTACAGCTGGGGGGGATCTGTTCTTC	CASTTAGGDLFF	TRBJ2-1	TRBV28	TRBD2	many	12
TGTGCCAGCAGCCAAGGGACAGGGAGTATGAACACTGAAGCTTTCTTT	CASSQGTGSMNTEAFF	TRBJ1-1	TRBV3-1	TRBD1	many	16
TGTGCCAGCAGTTTGTCCATACCGGGGCTCTCCTACAATGAGCAGTTCTTC	CASSLSIPGLSYNEQFF	TRBJ2-1	TRBV27	-	-	17
TGTGCCAGCGGCATTTGGGGGGGGAACACCATATATTTT	CASGIWGGNTIYF	TRBJ1-3	TRBV12-3/TRBV12-4	-	many	13
TGTGCCACCAGCAGAGATTTCCAGAAGGGGGCAGAGACCCAGTACTTC	CATSRDFQKGAETQYF	TRBJ2-5	TRBV15	TRBD1	many	16